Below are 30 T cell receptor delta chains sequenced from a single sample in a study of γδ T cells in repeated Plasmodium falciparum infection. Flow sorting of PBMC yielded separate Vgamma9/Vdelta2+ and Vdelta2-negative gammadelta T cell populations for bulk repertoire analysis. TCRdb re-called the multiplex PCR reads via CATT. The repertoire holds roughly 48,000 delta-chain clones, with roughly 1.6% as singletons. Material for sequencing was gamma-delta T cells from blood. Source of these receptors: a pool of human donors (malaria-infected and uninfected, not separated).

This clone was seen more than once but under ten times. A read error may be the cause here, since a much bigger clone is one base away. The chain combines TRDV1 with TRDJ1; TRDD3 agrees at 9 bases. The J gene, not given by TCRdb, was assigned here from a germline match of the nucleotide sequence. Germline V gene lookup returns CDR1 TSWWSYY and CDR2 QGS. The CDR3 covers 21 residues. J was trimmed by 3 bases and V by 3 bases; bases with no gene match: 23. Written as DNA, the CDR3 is TGTGCTCTTGGGGAGAACCTCCTTTTTCCCCTTAGGGGATACGTGGCCGATAAACTCATCTTT. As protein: CALGENLLFPLRGYVADKLIF.

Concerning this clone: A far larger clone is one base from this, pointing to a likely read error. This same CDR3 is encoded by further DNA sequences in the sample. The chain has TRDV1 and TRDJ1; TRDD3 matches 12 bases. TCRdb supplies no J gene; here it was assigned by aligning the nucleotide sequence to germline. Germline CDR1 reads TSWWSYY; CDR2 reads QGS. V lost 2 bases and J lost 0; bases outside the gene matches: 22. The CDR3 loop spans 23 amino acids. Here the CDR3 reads CALGENPSHVLGDTPVYTDKLIF. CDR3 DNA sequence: TGTGCTCTTGGGGAAAACCCCTCCCACGTGCTGGGGGATACGCCAGTGTACACCGATAAACTCATCTTT.

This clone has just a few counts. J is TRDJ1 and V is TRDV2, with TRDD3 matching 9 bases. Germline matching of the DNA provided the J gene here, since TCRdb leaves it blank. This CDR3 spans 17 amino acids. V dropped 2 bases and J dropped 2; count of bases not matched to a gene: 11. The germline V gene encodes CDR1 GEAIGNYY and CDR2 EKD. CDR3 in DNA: TGTGCCTGTGACAGCCTGTTACTGGGGGACCTAACCGATAAACTCATCTTT. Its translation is CACDSLLLGDLTDKLIF.

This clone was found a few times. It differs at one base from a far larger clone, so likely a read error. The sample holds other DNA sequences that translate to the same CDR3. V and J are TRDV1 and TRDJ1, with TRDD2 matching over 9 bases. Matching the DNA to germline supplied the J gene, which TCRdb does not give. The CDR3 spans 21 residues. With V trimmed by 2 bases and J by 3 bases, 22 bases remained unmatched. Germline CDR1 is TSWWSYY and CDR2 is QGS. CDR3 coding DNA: TGTGCTCTTGGGGAATTAGCCAACCTTCCTACGTCAACGGTTGGATCCGATAAACTCATCTTT. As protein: CALGELANLPTSTVGSDKLIF.

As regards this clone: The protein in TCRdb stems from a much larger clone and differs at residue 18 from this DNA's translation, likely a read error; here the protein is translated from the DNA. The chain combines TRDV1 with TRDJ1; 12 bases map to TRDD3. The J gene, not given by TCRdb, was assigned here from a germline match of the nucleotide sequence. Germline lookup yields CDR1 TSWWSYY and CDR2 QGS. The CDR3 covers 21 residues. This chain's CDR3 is CALGVPNWGIPSVGYTDRLIF. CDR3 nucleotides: TGTGCTCTTGGGGTCCCTAACTGGGGGATACCCTCCGTCGGGTACACCGATAGACTCATCTTT.

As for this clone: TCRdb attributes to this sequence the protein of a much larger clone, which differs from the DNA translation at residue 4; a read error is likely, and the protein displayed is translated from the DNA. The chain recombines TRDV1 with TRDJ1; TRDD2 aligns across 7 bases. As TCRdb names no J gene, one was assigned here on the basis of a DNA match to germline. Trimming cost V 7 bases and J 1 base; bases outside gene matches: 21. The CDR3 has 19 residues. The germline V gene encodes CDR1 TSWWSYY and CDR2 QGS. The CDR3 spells CALEDNLPSSFQFTDKLIF. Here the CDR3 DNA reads TGTGCTCTTGAGGATAACCTGCCTTCCTCTTTTCAGTTCACCGATAAACTCATCTTT.

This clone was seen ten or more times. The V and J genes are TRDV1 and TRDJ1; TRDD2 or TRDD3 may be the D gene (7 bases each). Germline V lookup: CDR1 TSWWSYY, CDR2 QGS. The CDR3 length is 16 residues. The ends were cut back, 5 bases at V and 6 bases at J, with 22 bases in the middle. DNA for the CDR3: TGTGCTCTTGGGCCTTCCTCGGGTAGGGGGATTTATAAACTCATCTTT. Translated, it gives CALGPSSGRGIYKLIF.

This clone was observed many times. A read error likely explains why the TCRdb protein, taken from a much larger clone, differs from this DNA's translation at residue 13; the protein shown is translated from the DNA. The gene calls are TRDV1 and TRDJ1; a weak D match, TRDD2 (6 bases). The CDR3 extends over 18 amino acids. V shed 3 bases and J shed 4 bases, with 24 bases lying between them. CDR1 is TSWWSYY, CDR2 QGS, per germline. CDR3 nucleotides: TGTGCTCTTGGGGAGTTAAGGCCTTCCCCCGTCGGGTGCGATAAACTCATCTTT. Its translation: CALGELRPSPVGCDKLIF.

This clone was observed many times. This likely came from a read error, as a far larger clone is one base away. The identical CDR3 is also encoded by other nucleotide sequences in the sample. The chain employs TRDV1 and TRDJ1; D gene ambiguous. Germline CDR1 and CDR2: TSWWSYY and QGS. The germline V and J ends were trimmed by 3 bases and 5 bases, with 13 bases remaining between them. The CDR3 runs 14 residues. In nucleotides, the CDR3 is TGTGCTCTTGGGGATTTAACCAGTGCAGATAAACTCATCTTT. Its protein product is CALGDLTSADKLIF.

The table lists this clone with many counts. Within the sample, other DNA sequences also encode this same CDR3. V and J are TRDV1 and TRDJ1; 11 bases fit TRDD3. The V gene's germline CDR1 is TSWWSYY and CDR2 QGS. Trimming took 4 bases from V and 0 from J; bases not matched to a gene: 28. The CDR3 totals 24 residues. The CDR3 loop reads CALGAFPANGGYGTRPRYTDKLIF. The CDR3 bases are TGTGCTCTTGGGGCTTTTCCTGCGAATGGGGGATACGGGACAAGACCGCGGTACACCGATAAACTCATCTTT.

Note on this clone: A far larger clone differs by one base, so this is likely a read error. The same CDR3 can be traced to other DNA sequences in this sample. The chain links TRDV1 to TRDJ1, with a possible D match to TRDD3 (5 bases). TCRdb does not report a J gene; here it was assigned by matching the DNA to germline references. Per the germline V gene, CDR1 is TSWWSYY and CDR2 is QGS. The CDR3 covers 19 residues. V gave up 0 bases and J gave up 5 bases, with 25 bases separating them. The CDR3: CALGELGGTESYPWDKLIF. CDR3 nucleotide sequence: TGTGCTCTTGGGGAACTGGGGGGTACAGAGTCTTACCCTTGGGATAAACTCATCTTT.

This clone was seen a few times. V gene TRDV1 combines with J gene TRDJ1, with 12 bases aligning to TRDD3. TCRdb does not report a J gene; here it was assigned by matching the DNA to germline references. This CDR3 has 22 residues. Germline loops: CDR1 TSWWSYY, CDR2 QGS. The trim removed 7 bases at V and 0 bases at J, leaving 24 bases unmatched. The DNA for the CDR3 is TGTGCTCTTGAGACTATGTTTCAGTACTGGGGGATACCACCTTGGTACACCGATAAACTCATCTTT. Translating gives CALETMFQYWGIPPWYTDKLIF.

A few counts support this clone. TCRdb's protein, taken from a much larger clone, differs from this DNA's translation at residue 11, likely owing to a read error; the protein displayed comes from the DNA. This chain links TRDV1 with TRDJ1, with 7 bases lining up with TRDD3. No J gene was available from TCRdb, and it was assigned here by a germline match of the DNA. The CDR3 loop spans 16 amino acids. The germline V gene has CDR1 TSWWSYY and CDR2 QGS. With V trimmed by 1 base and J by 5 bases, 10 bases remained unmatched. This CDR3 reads CALGEPFAGGVDKLIF. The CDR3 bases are TGTGCTCTTGGGGAACCCTTCGCTGGGGGGGTAGATAAACTCATCTTT.

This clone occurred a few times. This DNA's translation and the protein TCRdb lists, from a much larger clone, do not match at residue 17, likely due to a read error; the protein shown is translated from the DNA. In nucleotides, the CDR3 is TGTGCTCTTGGGGAACTTGCTACGTCCGGCGCTGGCTTGACCGATAAACCCATCTTT. Amino acids: CALGELATSGAGLTDKPIF. The V gene reported is TRDV1; the J gene is uncalled; TRDD3 is the table's D call, not checked against the DNA. The CDR3 sequence is 19 residues long. Germline CDR1 reads TSWWSYY; CDR2 reads QGS.

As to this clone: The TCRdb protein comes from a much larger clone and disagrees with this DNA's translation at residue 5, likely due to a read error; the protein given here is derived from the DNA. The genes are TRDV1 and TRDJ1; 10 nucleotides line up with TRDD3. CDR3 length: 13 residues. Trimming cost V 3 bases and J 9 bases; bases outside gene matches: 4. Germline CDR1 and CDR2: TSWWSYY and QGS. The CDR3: CALGDELGDELIF. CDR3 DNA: TGTGCTCTTGGGGATGAACTGGGGGATGAACTCATCTTT.

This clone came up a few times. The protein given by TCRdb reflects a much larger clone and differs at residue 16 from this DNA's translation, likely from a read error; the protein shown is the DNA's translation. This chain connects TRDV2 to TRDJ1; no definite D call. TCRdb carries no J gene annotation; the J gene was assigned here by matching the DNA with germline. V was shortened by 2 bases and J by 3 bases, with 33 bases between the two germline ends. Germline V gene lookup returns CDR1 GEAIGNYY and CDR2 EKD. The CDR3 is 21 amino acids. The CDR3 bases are TGTGCCTGTGACATTCTTAAAGTGGGAACGTCCTCGAACGGGTACGCCGATAAACTCATCTTT. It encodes CACDILKVGTSSNGYADKLIF.

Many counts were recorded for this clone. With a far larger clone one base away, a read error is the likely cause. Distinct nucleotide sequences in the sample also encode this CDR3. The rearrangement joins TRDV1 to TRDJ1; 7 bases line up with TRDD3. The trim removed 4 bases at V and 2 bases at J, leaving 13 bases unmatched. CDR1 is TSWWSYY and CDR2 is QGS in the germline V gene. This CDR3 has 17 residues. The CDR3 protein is CALGVGAGGFSTDKLIF. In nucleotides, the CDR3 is TGTGCTCTTGGGGTCGGGGCCGGGGGATTCTCTACCGATAAACTCATCTTT.

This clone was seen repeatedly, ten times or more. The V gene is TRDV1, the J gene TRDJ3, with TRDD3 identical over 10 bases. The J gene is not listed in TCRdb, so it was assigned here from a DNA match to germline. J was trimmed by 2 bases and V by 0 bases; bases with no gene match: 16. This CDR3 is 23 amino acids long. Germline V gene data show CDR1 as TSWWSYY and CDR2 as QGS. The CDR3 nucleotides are TGTGCTCTTGGGGAACTCCATTCGTCGCTGGGGGATAAAGTCCCCTGGGACACCCGACAGATGTTTTTC. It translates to CALGELHSSLGDKVPWDTRQMFF.

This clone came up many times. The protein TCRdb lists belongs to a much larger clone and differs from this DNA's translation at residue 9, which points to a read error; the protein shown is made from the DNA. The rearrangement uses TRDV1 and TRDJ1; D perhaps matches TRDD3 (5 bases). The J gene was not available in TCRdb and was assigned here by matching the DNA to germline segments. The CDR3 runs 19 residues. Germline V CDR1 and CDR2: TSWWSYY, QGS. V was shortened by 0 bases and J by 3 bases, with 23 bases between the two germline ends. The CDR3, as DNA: TGTGCTCTTGGGGAACTCAGGGCCCACCCGGGGAGAAAGGCCGATAAACTCATCTTT. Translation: CALGELRAHPGRKADKLIF.

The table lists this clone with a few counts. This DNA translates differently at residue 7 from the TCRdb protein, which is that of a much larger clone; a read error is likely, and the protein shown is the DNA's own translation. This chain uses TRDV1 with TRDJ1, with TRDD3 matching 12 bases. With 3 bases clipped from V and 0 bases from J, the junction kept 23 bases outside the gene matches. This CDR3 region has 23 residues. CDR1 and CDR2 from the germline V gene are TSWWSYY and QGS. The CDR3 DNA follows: TGTGCTCTTGGGGAGCCGGATAAGAGCAGAATGAACTGGGGGATACCGTACACCGATAAACTCATCTTT. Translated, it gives CALGEPDKSRMNWGIPYTDKLIF.

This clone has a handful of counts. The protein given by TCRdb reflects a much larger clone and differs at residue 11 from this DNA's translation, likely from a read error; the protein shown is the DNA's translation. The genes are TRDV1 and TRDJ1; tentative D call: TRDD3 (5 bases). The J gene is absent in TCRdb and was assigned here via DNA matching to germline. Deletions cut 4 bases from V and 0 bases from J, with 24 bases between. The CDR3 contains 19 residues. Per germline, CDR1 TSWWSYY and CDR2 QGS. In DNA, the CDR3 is TGTGCTCTTGGGGGACTCTCGAGGTCGGGGACCCTGTACACCGATAAACTCATCTTT. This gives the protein CALGGLSRSGTLYTDKLIF.

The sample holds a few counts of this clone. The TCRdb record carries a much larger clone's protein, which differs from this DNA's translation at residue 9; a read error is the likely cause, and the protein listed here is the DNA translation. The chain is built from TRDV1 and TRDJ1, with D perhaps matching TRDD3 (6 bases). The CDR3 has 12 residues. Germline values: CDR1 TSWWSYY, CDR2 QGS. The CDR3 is CALFSSRDRLIF. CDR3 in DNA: TGTGCTCTTTTTTCCTCCCGGGATAGACTCATCTTT.

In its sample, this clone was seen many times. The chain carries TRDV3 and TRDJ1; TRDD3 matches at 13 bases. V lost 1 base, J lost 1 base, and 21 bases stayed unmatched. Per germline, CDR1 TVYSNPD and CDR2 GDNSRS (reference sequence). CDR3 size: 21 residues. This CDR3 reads CAFKVSYVLTGGYGCTDKLIF. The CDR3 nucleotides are TGTGCCTTTAAGGTCTCCTACGTCCTCACTGGGGGATACGGGTGCACCGATAAACTCATCTTT.

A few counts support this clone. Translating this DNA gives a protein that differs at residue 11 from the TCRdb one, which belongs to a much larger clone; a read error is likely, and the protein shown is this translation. The CDR3: CACDTIHTGGSAYTDKLIF. Written as DNA, the CDR3 is TGTGCCTGTGACACGATTCATACTGGGGGATCTGCGTACACCGATAAACTCATCTTT. The rearrangement links TRDV2 to TRDJ1, with TRDD3 matching 10 bases. Matching the DNA to germline supplied the J gene, which TCRdb does not give. The length of the CDR3 is 19 residues. V shed 1 base and J 0 bases; nucleotides not matched to a gene: 13. Germline V gives CDR1 GEAIGNYY, CDR2 EKD.

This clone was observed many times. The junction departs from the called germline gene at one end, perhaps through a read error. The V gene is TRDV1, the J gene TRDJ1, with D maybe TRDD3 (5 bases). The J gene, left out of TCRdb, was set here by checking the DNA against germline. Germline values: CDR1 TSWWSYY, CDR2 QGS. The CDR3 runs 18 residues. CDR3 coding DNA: TGTGCTATTGGGGAAAGACCCTCCCCCCGGGGACATACCGATAAACTCATCTTT. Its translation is CAIGERPSPRGHTDKLIF.

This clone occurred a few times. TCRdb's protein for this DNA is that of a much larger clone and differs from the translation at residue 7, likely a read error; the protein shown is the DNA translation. The CDR3: CALGKLGGSRDKLIF. CDR3 nucleotide sequence: TGTGCTCTTGGGAAACTGGGGGGTTCGCGGGATAAACTCATCTTT. The chain couples TRDV1 to TRDJ1; TRDD3 aligns across 8 bases. The J gene was not available in TCRdb and was assigned here by matching the DNA to germline segments. CDR3 length: 15 residues. The germline CDR1 and CDR2 sequences are TSWWSYY and QGS.

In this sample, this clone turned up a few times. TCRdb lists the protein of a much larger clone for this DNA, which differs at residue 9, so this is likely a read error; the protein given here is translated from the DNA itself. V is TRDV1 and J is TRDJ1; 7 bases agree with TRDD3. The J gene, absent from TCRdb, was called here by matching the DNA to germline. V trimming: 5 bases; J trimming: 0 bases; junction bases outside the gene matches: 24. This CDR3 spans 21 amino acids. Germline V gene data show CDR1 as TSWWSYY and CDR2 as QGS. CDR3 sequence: CALGTHYLPGDAPQHTDKLIF. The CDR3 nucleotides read TGTGCTCTTGGGACGCATTATCTGCCGGGGGATGCCCCTCAGCACACCGATAAACTCATCTTT.

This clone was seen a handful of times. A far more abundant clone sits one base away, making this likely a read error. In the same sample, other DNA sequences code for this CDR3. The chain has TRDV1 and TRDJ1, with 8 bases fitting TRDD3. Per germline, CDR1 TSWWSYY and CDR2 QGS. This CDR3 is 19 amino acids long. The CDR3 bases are TGTGCTCTTGGGGAACGGTCCCTGTACTGGGGGTCACACACAGATAAACTCATCTTT. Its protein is CALGERSLYWGSHTDKLIF.

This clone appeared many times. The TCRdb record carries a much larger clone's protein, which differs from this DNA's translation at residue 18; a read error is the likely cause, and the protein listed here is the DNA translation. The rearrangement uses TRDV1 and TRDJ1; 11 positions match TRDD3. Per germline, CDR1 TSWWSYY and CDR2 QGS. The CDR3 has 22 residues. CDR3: CALGDPSFYWGIGSSYTGKLIF. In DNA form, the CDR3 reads TGTGCTCTTGGGGACCCTTCCTTCTACTGGGGGATAGGGTCGTCGTACACCGGTAAACTCATCTTT.

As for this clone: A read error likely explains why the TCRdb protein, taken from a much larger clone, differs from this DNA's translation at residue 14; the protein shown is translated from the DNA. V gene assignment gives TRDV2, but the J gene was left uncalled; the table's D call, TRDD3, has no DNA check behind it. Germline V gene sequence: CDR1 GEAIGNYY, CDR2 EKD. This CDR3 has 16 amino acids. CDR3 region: CACGPGIRVVTDKPIF. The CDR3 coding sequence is TGTGCCTGTGGCCCGGGGATACGCGTGGTTACCGATAAACCCATCTTT.